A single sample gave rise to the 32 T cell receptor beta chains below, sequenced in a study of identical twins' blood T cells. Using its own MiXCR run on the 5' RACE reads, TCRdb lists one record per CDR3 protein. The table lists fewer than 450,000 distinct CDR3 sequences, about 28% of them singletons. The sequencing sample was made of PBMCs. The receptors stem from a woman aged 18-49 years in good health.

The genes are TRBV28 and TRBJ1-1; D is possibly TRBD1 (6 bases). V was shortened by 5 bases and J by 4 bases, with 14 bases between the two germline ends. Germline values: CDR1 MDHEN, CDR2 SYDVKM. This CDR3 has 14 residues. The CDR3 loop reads CASSALGGLTEAFF. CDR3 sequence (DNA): TGTGCCAGCAGTGCCCTAGGGGGTCTCACTGAAGCTTTCTTT.

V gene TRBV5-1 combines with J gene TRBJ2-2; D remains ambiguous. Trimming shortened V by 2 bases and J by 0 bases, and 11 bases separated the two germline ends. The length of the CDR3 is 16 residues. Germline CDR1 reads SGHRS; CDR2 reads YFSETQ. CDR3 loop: CASSLSGNSNTGELFF. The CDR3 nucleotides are TGCGCCAGCAGCTTATCGGGTAACTCGAACACCGGGGAGCTGTTTTTT.

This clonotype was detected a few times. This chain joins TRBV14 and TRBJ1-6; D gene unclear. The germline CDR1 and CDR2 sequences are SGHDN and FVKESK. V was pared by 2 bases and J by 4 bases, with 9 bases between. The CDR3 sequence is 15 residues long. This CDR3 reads CASSQLKGYNSPLHF. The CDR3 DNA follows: TGTGCCAGCAGCCAACTGAAAGGATATAATTCACCCCTCCACTTT.

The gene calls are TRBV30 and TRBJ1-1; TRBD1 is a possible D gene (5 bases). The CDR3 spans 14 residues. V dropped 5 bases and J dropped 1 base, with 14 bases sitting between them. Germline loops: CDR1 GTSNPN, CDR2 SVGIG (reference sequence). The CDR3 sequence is CAWSPGWSNTEAFF. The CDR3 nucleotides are TGTGCCTGGTCTCCAGGGTGGTCGAACACTGAAGCTTTCTTT.

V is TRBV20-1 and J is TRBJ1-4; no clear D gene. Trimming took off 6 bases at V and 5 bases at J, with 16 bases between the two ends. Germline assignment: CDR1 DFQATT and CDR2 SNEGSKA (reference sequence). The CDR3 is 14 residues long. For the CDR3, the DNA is TGCAGTGCCCATGTGACCAAATGGAATGAAAAACTGTTTTTT. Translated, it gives CSAHVTKWNEKLFF.

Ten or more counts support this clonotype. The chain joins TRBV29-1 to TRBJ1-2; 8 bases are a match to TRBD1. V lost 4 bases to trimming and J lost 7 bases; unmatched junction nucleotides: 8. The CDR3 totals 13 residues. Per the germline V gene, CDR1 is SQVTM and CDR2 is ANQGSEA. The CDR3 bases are TGCAGCGTTGTAGTGGGACAGGCCGTTGGCTACACCTTC. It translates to CSVVVGQAVGYTF.

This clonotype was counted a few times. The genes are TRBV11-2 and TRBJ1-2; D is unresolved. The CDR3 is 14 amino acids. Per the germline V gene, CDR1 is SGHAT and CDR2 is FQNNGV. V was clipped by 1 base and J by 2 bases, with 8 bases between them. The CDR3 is CASSLVFGNYGYTF. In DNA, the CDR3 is TGTGCCAGCAGCTTAGTTTTCGGAAACTATGGCTACACCTTC. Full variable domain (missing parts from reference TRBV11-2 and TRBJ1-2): EAGVAQSPRYKIIEKRQSVAFWCNPISGHATLYWYQQILGQGPKLLIQFQNNGVVDDSQLPKDRFSAERLKGVDSTLKIQPAKLEDSAVYLCASSLVFGNYGYTFGSGTRLTVV.

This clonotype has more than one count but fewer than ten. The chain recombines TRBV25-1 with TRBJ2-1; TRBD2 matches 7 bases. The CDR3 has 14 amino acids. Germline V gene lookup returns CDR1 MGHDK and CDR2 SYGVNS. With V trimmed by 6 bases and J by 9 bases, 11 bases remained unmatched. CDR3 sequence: CASSGMTGTTEQFF. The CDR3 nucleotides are TGTGCCAGCAGCGGTATGACCGGGACTACTGAGCAGTTCTTC.

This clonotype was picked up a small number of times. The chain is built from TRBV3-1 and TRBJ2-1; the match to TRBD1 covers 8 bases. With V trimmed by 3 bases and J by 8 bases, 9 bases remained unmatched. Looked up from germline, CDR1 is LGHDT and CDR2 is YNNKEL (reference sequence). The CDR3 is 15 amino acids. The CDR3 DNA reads TGTGCCAGCAGCCAGCGACAGGGGAAACGGGATGAGCAGTTCTTC. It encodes CASSQRQGKRDEQFF.

The CDR3 nucleotides read TGTGCCACCAGTGACGGGACCCCGACCCAGCATTTT. It is translated as CATSDGTPTQHF. The chain couples TRBV24-1 to TRBJ1-5, with D perhaps TRBD1 (5 bases). CDR1 is KGHDR and CDR2 is SFDVKD in the germline V gene. V was clipped by 4 bases and J by 11 bases, with 11 bases between them. The CDR3 is made up of 12 amino acids.

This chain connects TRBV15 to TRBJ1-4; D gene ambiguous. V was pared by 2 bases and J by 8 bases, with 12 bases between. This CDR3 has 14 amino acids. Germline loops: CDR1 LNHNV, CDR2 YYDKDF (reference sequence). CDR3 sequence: CATSRQDPREKLFF. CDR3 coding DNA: TGTGCCACCAGCAGACAGGATCCAAGGGAAAAACTGTTTTTT.

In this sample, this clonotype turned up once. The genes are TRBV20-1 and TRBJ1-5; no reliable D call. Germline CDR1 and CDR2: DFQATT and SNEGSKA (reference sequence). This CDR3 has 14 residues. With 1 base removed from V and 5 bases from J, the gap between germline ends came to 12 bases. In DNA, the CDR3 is TGCAGTGCTAGAGCCCCCCATGGGGATCAGCCCCAGCATTTT. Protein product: CSARAPHGDQPQHF.

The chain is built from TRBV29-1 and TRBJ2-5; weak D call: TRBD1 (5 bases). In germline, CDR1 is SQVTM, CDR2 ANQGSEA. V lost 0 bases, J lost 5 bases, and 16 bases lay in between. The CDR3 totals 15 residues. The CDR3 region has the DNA TGCAGCGTTGAAGAAGGGGTATCTAGTCGCGAGACCCAGTACTTC. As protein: CSVEEGVSSRETQYF.

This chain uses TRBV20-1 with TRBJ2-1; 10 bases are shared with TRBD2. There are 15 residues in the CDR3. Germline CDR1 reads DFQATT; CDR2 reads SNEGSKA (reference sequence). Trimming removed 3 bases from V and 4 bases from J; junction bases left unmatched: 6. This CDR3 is CSASPLAGLYNEQFF. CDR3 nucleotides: TGCAGTGCTAGTCCACTAGCGGGACTATACAATGAGCAGTTCTTC.

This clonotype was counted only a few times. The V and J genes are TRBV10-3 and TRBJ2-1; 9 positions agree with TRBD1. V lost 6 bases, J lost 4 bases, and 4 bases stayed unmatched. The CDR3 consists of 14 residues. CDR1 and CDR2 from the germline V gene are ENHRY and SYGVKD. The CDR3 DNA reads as TGTGCCATCAGGGGGGACAGGGAATACAATGAGCAGTTCTTC. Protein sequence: CAIRGDREYNEQFF.

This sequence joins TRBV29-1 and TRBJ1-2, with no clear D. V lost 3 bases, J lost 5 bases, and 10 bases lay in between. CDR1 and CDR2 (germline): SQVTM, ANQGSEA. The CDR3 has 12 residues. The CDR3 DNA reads TGCAGCGTTGATTTTTCCCCATATGGCTACACCTTC. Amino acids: CSVDFSPYGYTF.

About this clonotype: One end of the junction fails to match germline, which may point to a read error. CDR3 coding DNA: TGTGCCAGCAGCTCCCGACTGACAGAGAACACTGAAGCTTCCTTT. Amino acid sequence: CASSSRLTENTEASF. The V and J genes are TRBV7-2 and TRBJ1-1, with D maybe TRBD1 (5 bases). The CDR3 loop spans 15 amino acids. Germline V gene lookup returns CDR1 SGHTA and CDR2 FQGNSA.

In DNA form, the CDR3 reads TGTGCCAGCAGTCCCTGGACATTCTTTACCCATGATCTTAATGAAAAACTGTTTTTT. Translating gives CASSPWTFFTHDLNEKLFF. The V and J genes are TRBV12-3 or TRBV12-4 and TRBJ1-4, with D perhaps TRBD1 (5 bases). The CDR3 is made up of 19 amino acids. Between the trimmed V and J ends, which lost 5 bases and 4 bases, there was a span of 26 bases.

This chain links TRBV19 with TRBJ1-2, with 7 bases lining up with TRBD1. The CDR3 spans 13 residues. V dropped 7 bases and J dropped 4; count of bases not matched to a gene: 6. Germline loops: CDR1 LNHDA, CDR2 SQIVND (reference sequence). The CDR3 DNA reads TGTGCCAGTACCAGGGACAGAATCTATGGCTACACCTTC. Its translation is CASTRDRIYGYTF. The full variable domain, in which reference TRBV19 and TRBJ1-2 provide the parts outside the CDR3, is DGGITQSPKYLFRKEGQNVTLSCEQNLNHDAMYWYRQDPGQGLRLIYYSQIVNDFQKGDIAEGYSVSREKKESFPLTVTSAQKNPTAFYLCASTRDRIYGYTFGSGTRLTVV.

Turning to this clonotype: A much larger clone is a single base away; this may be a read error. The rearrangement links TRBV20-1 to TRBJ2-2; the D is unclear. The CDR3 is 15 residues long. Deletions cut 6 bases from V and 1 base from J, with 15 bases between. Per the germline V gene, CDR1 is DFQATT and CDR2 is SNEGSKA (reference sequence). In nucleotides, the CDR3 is TGCAGTGCCAGCCCGGTGATAAAGAACACCGGGGAGCTGTTTTTT. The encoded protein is CSASPVIKNTGELFF.

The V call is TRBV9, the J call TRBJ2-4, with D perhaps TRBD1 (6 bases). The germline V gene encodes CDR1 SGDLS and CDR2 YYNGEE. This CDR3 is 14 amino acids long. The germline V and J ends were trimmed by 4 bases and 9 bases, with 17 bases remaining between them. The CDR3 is CASSSEGGVGIQYF. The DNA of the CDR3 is TGTGCCAGCAGCTCAGAAGGGGGAGTGGGCATTCAGTACTTC.

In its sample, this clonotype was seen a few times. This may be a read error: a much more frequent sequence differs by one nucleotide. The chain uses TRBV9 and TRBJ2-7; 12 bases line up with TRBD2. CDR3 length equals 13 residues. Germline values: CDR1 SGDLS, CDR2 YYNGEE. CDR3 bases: TGTGTCAGCACTAGCGGGGGGATCTACGAGCAGTACTTC. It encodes CVSTSGGIYEQYF. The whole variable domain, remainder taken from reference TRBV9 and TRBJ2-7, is DSGVTQTPKHLITATGQRVTLRCSPRSGDLSVYWYQQSLDQGLQFLIQYYNGEERAKGNILERFSAQQFPDLHSELNLSSLELGDSALYFCVSTSGGIYEQYFGPGTRLTVT.

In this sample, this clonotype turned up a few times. The chain's CDR3 is CASSPTTGVQDTEAFF. The DNA for the CDR3 is TGTGCCAGCTCACCCACAACAGGGGTACAGGACACTGAAGCTTTCTTT. The V call is TRBV18, the J call TRBJ1-1; TRBD1 agrees at 7 bases. The CDR3 spans 16 residues. Per germline, CDR1 KGHSH and CDR2 LQKENI. After removal of 3 bases from V and 3 bases from J, the junction contained 10 bases not matched to a gene.

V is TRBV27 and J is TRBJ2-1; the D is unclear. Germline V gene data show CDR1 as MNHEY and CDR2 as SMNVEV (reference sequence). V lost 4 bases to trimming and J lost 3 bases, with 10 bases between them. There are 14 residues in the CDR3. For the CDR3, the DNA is TGTGCCAGCAGTTCCCGGACCCTCTACAATGAGCAGTTCTTC. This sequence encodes CASSSRTLYNEQFF.

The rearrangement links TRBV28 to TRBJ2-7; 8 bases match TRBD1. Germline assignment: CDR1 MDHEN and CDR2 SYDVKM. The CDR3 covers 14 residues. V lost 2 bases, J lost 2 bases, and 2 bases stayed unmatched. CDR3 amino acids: CASSLQGAPYEQYF. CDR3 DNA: TGTGCCAGCAGTTTACAGGGGGCTCCCTACGAGCAGTACTTC.

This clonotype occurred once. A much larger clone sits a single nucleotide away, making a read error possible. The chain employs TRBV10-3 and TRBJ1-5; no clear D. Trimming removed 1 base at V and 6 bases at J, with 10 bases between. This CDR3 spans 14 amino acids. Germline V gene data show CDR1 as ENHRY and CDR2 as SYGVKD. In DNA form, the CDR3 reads TGTGCCATCAGTGAGTGTGTGGGTGGTCAGCCCCAGCATTTT. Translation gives CAISECVGGQPQHF.

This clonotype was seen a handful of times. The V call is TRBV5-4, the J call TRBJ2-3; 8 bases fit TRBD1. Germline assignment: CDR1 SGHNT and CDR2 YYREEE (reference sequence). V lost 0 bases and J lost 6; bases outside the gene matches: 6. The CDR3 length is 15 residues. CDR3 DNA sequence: TGTGCCAGCAGCTTGGAAAGGTCAGGGGGCGATACGCAGTATTTT. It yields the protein CASSLERSGGDTQYF. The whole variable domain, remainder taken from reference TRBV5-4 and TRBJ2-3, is ETGVTQSPTHLIKTRGQQVTLRCSSQSGHNTVSWYQQALGQGPQFIFQYYREEENGRGNFPPRFSGLQFPNYSSELNVNALELDDSALYLCASSLERSGGDTQYFGPGTRLTVL.

In nucleotides, the CDR3 is TGTGCCAGCACCTTTTGGAGTCAGAACCAAGCTTTCTTT. Protein: CASTFWSQNQAFF. The genes are TRBV6-2 or TRBV6-3 and TRBJ1-1; D remains unclear. Trimming cost V 7 bases and J 9 bases, with 18 bases left between them. CDR3 length: 13 amino acids. Germline CDR1 reads MNHEY; CDR2 reads SVGEGT.

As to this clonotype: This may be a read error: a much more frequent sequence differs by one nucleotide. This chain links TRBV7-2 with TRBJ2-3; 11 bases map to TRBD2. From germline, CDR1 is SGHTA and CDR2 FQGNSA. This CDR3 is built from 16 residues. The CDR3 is CASSLILAGEADMQYF. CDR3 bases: TGTGCCAGCAGCCTGATACTAGCGGGAGAGGCAGATATGCAGTATTTT. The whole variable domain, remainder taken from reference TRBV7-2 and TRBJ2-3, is GAGVSQSPSNKVTEKGKDVELRCDPISGHTALYWYRQSLGQGLEFLIYFQGNSAPDKSGLPSDRFSAERTGGSVSTLTIQRTQQEDSAVYLCASSLILAGEADMQYFGPGTRLTVL.

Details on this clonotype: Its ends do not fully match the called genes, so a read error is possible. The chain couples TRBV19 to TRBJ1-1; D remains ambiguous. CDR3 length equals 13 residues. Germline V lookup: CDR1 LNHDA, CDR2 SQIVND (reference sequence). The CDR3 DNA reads TGTGCCAGTAGTCGCCCCCTGAGAACTGAAGATTTCTTT. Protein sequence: CASSRPLRTEDFF.

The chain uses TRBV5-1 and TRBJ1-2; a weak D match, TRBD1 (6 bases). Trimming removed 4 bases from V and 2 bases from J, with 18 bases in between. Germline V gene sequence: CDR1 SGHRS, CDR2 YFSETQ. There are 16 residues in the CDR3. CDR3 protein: CASSTGISTGNYGYTF. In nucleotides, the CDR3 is TGCGCCAGCAGCACAGGGATTTCAACCGGGAACTATGGCTACACCTTC.

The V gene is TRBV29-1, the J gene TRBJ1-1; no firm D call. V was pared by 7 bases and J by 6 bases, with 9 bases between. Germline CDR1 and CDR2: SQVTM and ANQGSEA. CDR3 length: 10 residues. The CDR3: CSAPLAEAFF. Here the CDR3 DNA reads TGCAGCGCTCCTCTGGCTGAAGCTTTCTTT.